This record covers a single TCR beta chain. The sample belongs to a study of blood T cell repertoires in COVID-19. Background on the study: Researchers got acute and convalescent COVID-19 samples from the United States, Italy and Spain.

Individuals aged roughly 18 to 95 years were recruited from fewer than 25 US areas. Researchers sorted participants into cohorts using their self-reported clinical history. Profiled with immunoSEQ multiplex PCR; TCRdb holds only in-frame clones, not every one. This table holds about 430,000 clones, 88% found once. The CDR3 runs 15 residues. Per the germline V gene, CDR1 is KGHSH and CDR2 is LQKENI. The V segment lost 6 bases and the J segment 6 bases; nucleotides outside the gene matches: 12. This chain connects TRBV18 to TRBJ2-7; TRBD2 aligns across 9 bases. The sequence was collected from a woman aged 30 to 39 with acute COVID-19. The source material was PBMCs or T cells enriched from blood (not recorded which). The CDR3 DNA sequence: TGTGCCAGCTCCCCCGTAGCGGGGGCCTGGGGCGAGCAGTACTTC. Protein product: CASSPVAGAWGEQYF.